A single sample gave rise to the 4 T cell receptor beta chains below, sequenced in a study of OX40 agonist ivuxolimab in advanced cancers. The method was immunoSEQ multiplex PCR; TCRdb's version includes in-frame clones alone and lacks a portion of them. The table includes about 53,000 clones, approximately 85% detected once. The starting material was CD4+ or CD8+ T cells sorted from blood, obtained in a trial of the OX40 agonist ivuxolimab. The receptors stem from an adult with an advanced solid tumor such as melanoma, head and neck, liver or kidney cancer.

The J gene is TRBJ1-5, the V gene TRBV28; D perhaps matches TRBD1 (6 bases). The CDR3 has 14 amino acids. V was cut by 11 bases and J by 4 bases, with 18 bases left in between. Germline CDR1 reads MDHEN; CDR2 reads SYDVKM. The CDR3 spells CAGSWAGANQPQHF. CDR3 DNA sequence: TGTGCCGGCTCTTGGGCAGGGGCGAATCAGCCCCAGCATTTT. Variable domain in full (rest from reference TRBV28 and TRBJ1-5): DVKVTQSSRYLVKRTGEKVFLECVQDMDHENMFWYRQDPGLGLRLIYFSYDVKMKEKGDIPEGYSVSREKKERFSLILESASTNQTSMYLCAGSWAGANQPQHFGDGTRLSIL.

This clone turned up a few times. The chain employs TRBV19 and TRBJ1-1; D is unresolved. This CDR3 is built from 11 residues. The germline V and J ends were trimmed by 5 bases and 1 base, with 2 bases remaining between them. CDR1 is LNHDA and CDR2 is SQIVND in the germline V gene (reference sequence). CDR3 residues: CASSSNTEAFF. DNA of the CDR3: TGTGCCAGTAGTTCGAACACTGAAGCTTTCTTT.

The rearrangement joins TRBV7-6 to TRBJ2-1, with 9 bases aligning to TRBD2. From germline, CDR1 is SGHVS and CDR2 FNYEAQ. Trimming at V came to 5 bases and at J to 8 bases, leaving 7 bases not matched to a gene. There are 14 residues in the CDR3. CDR3 coding DNA: TGTGCCAGCAGCGACACTAGCGGGCGCTATGAGCAGTTCTTC. Encoded protein: CASSDTSGRYEQFF.

The chain joins TRBV2 to TRBJ2-1; D may match TRBD1 or TRBD2 (5 bases each). V was shortened by 10 bases and J by 9 bases, with 10 bases between the two germline ends. Germline V gene sequence: CDR1 SNHLY, CDR2 FYNNEI. The CDR3 loop spans 10 amino acids. The CDR3 region is CANSRGEQFF. The CDR3 DNA reads TGTGCCAATTCGAGGGGTGAGCAGTTCTTC.